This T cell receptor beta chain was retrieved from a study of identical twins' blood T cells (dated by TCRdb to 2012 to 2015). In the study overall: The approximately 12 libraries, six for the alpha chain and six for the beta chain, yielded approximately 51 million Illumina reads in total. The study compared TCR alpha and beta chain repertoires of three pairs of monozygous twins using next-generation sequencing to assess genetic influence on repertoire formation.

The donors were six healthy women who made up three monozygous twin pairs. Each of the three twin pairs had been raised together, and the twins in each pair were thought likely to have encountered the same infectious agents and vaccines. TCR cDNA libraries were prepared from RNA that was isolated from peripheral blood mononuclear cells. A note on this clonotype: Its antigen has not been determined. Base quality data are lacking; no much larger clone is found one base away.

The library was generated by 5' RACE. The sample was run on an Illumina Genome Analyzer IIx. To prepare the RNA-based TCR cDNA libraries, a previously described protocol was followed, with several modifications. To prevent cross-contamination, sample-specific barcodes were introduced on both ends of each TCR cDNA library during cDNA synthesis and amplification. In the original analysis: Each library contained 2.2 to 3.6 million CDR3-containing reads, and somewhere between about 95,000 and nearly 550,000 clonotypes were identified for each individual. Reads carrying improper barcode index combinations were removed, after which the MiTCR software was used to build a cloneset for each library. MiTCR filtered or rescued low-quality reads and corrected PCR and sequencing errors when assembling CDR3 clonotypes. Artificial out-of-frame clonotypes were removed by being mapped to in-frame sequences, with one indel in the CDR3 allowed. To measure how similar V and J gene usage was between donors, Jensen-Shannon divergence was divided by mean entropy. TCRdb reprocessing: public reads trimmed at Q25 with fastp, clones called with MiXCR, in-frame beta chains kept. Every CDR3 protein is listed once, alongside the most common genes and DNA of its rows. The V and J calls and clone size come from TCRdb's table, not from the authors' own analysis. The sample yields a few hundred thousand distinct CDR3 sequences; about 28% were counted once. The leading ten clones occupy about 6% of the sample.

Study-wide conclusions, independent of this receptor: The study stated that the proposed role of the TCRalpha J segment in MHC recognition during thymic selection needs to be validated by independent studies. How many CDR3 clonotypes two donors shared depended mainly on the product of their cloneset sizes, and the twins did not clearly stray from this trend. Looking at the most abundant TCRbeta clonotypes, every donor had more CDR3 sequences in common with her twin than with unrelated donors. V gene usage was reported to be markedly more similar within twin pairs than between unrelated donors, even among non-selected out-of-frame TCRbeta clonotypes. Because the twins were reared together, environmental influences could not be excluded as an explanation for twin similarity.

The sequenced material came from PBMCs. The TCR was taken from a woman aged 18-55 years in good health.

The CDR3 loop reads CASSYSQGQGIAFF. In nucleotide form, the sequence is TGTGCCAGCAGTTACTCGCAAGGACAGGGTATTGCTTTCTTT. The V and J genes are TRBV6-5 and TRBJ1-1, with 8 bases in between that match TRBD1. V loses 0 bases at its end and J loses 11 bases; junction bases beyond the gene matches: 8. Based on the germline V gene, the CDR1 and CDR2 sequences are MNHEY and SVGAGI. Measured from the cysteine to the phenylalanine, the CDR3 is 14 residues long. Only the CDR3 DNA is retained, 42 bases long and in frame from the first base.